This T cell receptor beta chain was observed in a study of graft-versus-host responses after intestinal transplantation. Study summary: Tacrolimus and steroids were given for 3 to 4 years to all recipients after anti-thymocyte globulin induction.

Trimming cost V 5 bases and J 3 bases; bases outside gene matches: 6. The CDR3 totals 14 residues. Germline assignment: CDR1 MNHNS and CDR2 SASEGT. Generated by immunoSEQ multiplex PCR, the TCRdb table keeps only in-frame clones and is missing some. The sample includes about 25,000 clones, more than 80% of them seen just once. Here the sequenced sample was PBMCs, taken 18 days after transplant. The receptor's source is a human patient who received an intestinal transplant, so some T cells may come from the graft donor. This chain links TRBV6-1 with TRBJ1-1, with 7 bases fitting TRBD1. CDR3 amino acids: CASSYGTADTEAFF. CDR3 sequence (DNA): TGTGCCAGCAGTTATGGGACAGCGGACACTGAAGCTTTCTTT.